The rows below give T cell receptor beta chains drawn from one sample of a study of shared clonotypes between healthy human individuals. Measured with immunoSEQ multiplex PCR; TCRdb has only the in-frame clones, and not every one. The sample records just over 2,000,000 clones, about 95% being singletons. The sample was naive CD8+ T cells sorted from blood. Source of these receptors: a man between 18 and 35 years old in good health. The CDR3 runs from the conserved cysteine through the conserved F or W. The D gene is left open where the match is weak.

TRBV29-1	.	TRBJ2-5	CSVEPGEQETQYF	TGCAGCGTTGAACCCGGGGAGCAAGAGACCCAGTACTTC
TRBV28	TRBD1	TRBJ1-6	CASSFRYQGDSPLHF	TGTGCCAGCAGTTTTAGGTACCAGGGGGATTCACCCCTCCACTTT
TRBV2	TRBD1	TRBJ2-2	CASSEGTGGTGELFF	TGTGCCAGCAGTGAAGGGACAGGGGGCACCGGGGAGCTGTTTTTT
TRBV5-1	TRBD2	TRBJ2-7	CASSLIAGAYEQYF	TGCGCCAGCAGCTTGATAGCGGGGGCCTACGAGCAGTACTTC
TRBV4-1	TRBD1	TRBJ1-4	CASSQRQGATNEKLFF	TGCGCCAGCAGCCAACGACAGGGTGCAACTAATGAAAAACTGTTTTTT
TRBV6-5	.	TRBJ2-7	CASRDVTGQGSEQYF	TGTGCCAGCAGGGACGTTACAGGGCAGGGGAGCGAGCAGTACTTC
TRBV27	TRBD1	TRBJ2-1	CASSLSPGTGSYNEQFF	TGTGCCAGCAGCTTATCTCCCGGGACAGGGTCCTACAATGAGCAGTTCTTC
TRBV5-1	.	TRBJ1-1	CASSEDRTMNTEAFF	TGCGCCAGCAGCGAGGACAGAACCATGAACACTGAAGCTTTCTTT
TRBV19	.	TRBJ1-1	CASIHGQGAFF	TGTGCCAGTATTCACGGACAAGGAGCTTTCTTT
TRBV4-1	.	TRBJ1-1	CASSRGQSEAFF	TGCGCCAGCAGCCGCGGACAGAGTGAAGCTTTCTTT
TRBV19	TRBD2	TRBJ2-4	CASSIQLAVAKNIQYF	TGTGCCAGTAGTATCCAACTAGCGGTAGCCAAAAACATTCAGTACTTC
TRBV14	TRBD1	TRBJ1-6	CASSQGTGSGSSPLHF	TGTGCCAGCAGCCAGGGGACAGGGAGCGGATCCTCACCCCTCCACTTT
TRBV7-9	.	TRBJ2-3	CASSREATDTQYF	TGTGCCAGCAGCCGTGAAGCCACAGATACGCAGTATTTT
TRBV28	TRBD1	TRBJ1-2	CASSNLLQGADYGYTF	TGTGCCAGCAGTAACTTGCTACAGGGGGCGGACTATGGCTACACCTTC
TRBV27	TRBD1	TRBJ1-2	CASSFAGGTGRFEYGYTF	TGTGCCAGCAGTTTTGCAGGGGGGACAGGGAGGTTCGAGTATGGCTACACCTTC
TRBV13	.	TRBJ2-3	CASSSYSSTDTQYF	TGTGCCAGCAGCTCATACTCTAGCACAGATACGCAGTATTTT
TRBV18	.	TRBJ2-7	CASSPPNNYEQYF	TGTGCCAGCTCACCACCTAATAACTACGAGCAGTACTTC
TRBV5-1	TRBD1	TRBJ2-7	CASSLTGTGNEQYF	TGCGCCAGCAGCTTAACCGGGACAGGAAACGAGCAGTACTTC